The source of this TCR beta chain is a study of blood T cells in healthy people across ages. Across the whole study: About one barcoded beta molecule per two T cells was the capture yield of template switching. Overall study findings and caveats: Donor CMV status, an unknown factor, possibly confounded changes in expanded clonotypes.

Ranging in age from about 6 to 95, the donors were healthy Caucasian individuals from Russia. No fewer than 6 million PBMCs went into each sample. CDR3 size: 16 residues. Germline CDR1 SGHKS, CDR2 YYEKEE (reference sequence). With V trimmed by 0 bases and J by 0 bases, 3 bases remained unmatched. This clonotype was seen a few times. What it binds is unknown. Combining a sample-barcoded 5' primer with a J-beta primer mix, a second PCR ran for about 6 to 11 cycles. MiXCR, applied by TCRdb to the 5' RACE reads, yields one record per CDR3 protein. The sample carries 600,000 to 800,000 distinct CDR3 sequences, roughly 21% recorded once.

The TCR originated in a man aged 70-80 years in good health. The sample was blood. This chain joins TRBV5-5 and TRBJ2-3, with 8 nucleotides matching TRBD1. The CDR3 DNA reads TGTGCCAGCAGCTTGGGGACAGGGCGTAGCACAGATACGCAGTATTTT. Encoded protein: CASSLGTGRSTDTQYF.